This T cell receptor beta chain was profiled in a study of cytomegalovirus exposure and HLA in healthy donors. The PCR made use of 60 Vbeta and 13 Jbeta primers. TCRdb's table, derived via immunoSEQ multiplex PCR, lists solely in-frame clones and lacks some. Here the sample spans 90,000 to 130,000 clones, about 80% being singletons. The CDR3 sequence is 18 residues long. With V trimmed by 0 bases and J by 2 bases, 10 bases remained unmatched. This TCR came from a man aged 25-45 years in good health and CMV-seropositive. The sequenced sample was PBMCs. The chain uses TRBV5-3 and TRBJ2-3; 9 bases are a match to TRBD2. TRBV5-3 belongs to the ORF category, with a function that is uncertain. The CDR3 region is CARSLVRTSVMVTDTQYF. In DNA form, the CDR3 reads TGTGCCAGAAGCTTGGTTAGGACTAGCGTCATGGTCACAGATACGCAGTATTTT.